This entry describes one T cell receptor beta chain. Its antigen is still unknown. Through template switching, a universal primer site was introduced, and the cDNA contained unique molecular identifiers. Via MiXCR, TCRdb re-called the 5' RACE reads, giving one row per CDR3 protein. Among around 960,000 distinct CDR3 sequences listed, 9% to 15% were seen once. This sample is part of a study of identical twins. Study-level findings and limits: While abundant cord blood beta clonotypes carried fewer insertions, memory repertoires showed no such pattern.

The sample was also reused in another study, on yellow fever vaccine responses in identical twins.

The TCR originated in a woman aged 18 to 35 in good health. The sequenced material came from PBMCs.

DNA of the CDR3: TGTGCCAGCAGCTCCACCCCAGCGAATATAAACACTGAAGCTTTCTTT. Translated, it gives CASSSTPANINTEAFF. This sequence joins TRBV9 and TRBJ1-1; D gene ambiguous. From germline, CDR1 is SGDLS and CDR2 YYNGEE. The ends were cut back, 4 bases at V and 2 bases at J, with 18 bases in the middle. The CDR3 covers 16 residues.